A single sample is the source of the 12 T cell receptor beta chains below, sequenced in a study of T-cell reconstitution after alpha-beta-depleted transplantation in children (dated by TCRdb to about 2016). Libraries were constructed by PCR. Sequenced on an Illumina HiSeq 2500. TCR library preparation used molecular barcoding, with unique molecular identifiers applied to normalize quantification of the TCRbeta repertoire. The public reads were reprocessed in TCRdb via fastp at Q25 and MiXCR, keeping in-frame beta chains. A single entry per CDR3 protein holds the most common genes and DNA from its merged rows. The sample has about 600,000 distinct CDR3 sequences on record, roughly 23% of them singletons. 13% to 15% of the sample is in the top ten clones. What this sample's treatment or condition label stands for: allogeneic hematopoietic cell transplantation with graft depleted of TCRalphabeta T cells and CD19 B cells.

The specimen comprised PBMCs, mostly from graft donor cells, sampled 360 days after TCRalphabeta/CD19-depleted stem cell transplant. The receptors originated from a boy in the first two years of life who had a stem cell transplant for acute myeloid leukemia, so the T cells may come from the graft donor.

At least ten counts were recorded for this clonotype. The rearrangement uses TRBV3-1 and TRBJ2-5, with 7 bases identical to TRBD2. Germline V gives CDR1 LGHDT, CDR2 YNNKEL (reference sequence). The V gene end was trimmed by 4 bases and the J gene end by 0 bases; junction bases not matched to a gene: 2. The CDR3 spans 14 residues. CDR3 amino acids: CASSRLADQETQYF. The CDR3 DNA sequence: TGTGCCAGCAGCCGTCTAGCGGACCAAGAGACCCAGTACTTC.

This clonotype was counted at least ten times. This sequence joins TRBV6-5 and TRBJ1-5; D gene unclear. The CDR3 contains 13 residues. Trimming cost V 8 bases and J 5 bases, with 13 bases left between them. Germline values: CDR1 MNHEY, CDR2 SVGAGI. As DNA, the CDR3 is TGTGCCAGCGGTATCCAGGAGGATCAGCCCCAGCATTTT. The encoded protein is CASGIQEDQPQHF.

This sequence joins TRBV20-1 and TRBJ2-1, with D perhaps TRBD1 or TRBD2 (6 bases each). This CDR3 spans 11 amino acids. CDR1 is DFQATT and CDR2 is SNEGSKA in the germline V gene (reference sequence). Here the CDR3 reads CSGGPGNEQFF. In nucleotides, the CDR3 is TGCAGCGGGGGCCCCGGTAATGAGCAGTTCTTC.

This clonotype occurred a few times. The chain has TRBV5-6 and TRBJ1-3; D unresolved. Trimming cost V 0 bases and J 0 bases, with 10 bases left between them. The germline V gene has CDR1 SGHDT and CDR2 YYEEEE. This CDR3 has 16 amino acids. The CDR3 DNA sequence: TGTGCCAGCAGCTTGGTTGGCAGACCCTCTGGAAACACCATATATTTT. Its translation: CASSLVGRPSGNTIYF.

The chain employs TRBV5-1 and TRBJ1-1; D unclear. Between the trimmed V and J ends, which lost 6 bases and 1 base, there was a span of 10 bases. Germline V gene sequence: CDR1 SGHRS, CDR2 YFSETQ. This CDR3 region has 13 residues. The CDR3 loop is CASTRRRNTEAFF. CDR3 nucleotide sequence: TGCGCCAGCACCAGACGCAGGAACACTGAAGCTTTCTTT.

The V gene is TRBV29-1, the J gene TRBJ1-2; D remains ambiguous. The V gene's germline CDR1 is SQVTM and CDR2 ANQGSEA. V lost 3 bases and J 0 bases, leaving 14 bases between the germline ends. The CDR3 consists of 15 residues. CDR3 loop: CSVEAGGNTNYGYTF. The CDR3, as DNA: TGCAGCGTTGAGGCAGGTGGAAATACTAACTATGGCTACACCTTC. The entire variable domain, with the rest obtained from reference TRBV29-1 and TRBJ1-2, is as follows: SAVISQKPSRDICQRGTSLTIQCQVDSQVTMMFWYRQQPGQSLTLIATANQGSEATYESGFVIDKFPISRPNLTFSTLTVSNMSPEDSSIYLCSVEAGGNTNYGYTFGSGTRLTVV.

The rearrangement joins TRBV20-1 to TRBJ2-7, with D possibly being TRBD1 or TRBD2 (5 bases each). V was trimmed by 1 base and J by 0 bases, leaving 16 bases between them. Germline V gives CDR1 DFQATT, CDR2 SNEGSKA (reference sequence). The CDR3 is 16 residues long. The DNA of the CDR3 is TGCAGTGCTAGAGTTCCGGGACCCAGGAGCTCCTACGAGCAGTACGTC. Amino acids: CSARVPGPRSSYEQYV.

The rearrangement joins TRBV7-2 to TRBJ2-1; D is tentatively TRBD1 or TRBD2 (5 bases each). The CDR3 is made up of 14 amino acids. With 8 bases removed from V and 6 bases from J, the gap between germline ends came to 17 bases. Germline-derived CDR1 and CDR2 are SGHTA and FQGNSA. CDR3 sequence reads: CASGSGTSTNEQFF. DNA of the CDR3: TGTGCCAGCGGCTCCGGGACCTCGACCAATGAGCAGTTCTTC.

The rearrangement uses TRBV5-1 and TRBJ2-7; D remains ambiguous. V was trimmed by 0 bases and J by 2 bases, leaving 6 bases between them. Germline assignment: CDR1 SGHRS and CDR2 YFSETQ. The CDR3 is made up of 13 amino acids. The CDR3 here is CASSLDWAYEQYV. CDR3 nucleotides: TGCGCCAGCAGCTTGGACTGGGCCTACGAGCAGTACGTC.

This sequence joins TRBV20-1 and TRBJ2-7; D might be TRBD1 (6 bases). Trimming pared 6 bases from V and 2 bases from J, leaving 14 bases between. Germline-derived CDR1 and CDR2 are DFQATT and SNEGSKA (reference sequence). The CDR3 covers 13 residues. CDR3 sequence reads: CSAPTGHTYEQYF. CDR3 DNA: TGCAGTGCGCCTACGGGACATACCTACGAGCAGTACTTC.

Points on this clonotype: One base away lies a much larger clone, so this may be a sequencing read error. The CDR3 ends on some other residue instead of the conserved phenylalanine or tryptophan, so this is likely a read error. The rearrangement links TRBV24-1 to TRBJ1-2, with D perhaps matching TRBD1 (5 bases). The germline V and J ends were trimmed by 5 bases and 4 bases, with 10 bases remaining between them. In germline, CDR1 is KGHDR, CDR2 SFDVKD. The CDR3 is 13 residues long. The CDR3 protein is CATSVGTFYGYTY. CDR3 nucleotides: TGTGCCACCAGTGTGGGGACCTTCTATGGCTACACCTAC.

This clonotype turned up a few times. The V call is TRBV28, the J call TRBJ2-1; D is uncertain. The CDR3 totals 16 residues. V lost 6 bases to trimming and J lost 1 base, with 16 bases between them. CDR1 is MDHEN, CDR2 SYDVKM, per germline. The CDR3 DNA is TGTGCCAGCAGCAGTTCATGGTATAGTTCCTACAATGAGCAGTTCTTC. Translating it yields CASSSSWYSSYNEQFF.